The clone carrying this T cell receptor (beta chain) was recorded a few times. The antigen remains undetermined. TCRdb processed the 5' RACE reads anew with MiXCR; each CDR3 protein has one entry. Of some 320,000 distinct CDR3 sequences in the sample, around 10% were seen once. This record belongs to a study of T cells after yellow fever vaccination. At the level of the study: Where fractions had low cell numbers, libraries were prepared from them with the SMART-Seq v4 Ultra Low Input RNA kit. Study-level points and caveats: Some clonotypes, a small share, were shared between CD4 and CD8 compartments. Most primary-vaccination clones recurred post-booster (roughly 97% CD4, 88% CD8).

CDR3 size: 16 residues. Germline CDR1 reads MDHEN; CDR2 reads SYDVKM. Trimming at V came to 5 bases and at J to 7 bases, leaving 16 bases not matched to a gene. The source is a man aged 18 to 30 who received the YFV17D yellow fever vaccine. The rearrangement joins TRBV28 to TRBJ1-1, with 7 bases matching TRBD1. The specimen comprised CD4+ T cells sorted from PBMCs, sampled 45 days after the yellow fever booster vaccination. In DNA form, the CDR3 reads TGTGCCAGCAGTGGCCCGGGCCAGGGGGTTTATGGTGAAGCTTTCTTT. This gives the protein CASSGPGQGVYGEAFF.